This TCR beta chain was sequenced for a study of T-cell memory formation after mild COVID-19. The CDR3 runs to 16 residues. The V gene's germline CDR1 is LGHNA and CDR2 YSLEER. V shed 5 bases and J 4 bases; nucleotides not matched to a gene: 3. TCRdb reprocessed the 5' RACE reads via MiXCR and lists one record per CDR3 protein. The sample holds about 470,000 distinct CDR3 sequences; roughly 25% are singletons and the top ten take around 12%. The sample holds a few counts of this clonotype. The clonotype was recovered from an adult woman who had mild COVID-19 (a few samples of this study predate the infection). Cell type and time point are not known. Sequencing used PBMCs or a T cell subset sorted from them (not recorded which). The chain carries TRBV4-3 and TRBJ2-1; 15 bases align to TRBD2. Here the CDR3 reads CASSYGLAGGYNEQFF. In DNA form, the CDR3 reads TGCGCCAGCAGCTATGGACTAGCGGGAGGGTACAATGAGCAGTTCTTC.